This T cell receptor (beta chain) derives from a study of vaccination and CD4 T cells after COVID-19. The overall study: Four females and six males made up the convalescents, two of whom were Hispanic.

Germline CDR1 and CDR2: SGHTA and FQGNSA. The CDR3 loop spans 17 amino acids. Trimming removed 5 bases at V and 1 base at J, with 19 bases between. Treatment noted: approximately nine-day PBMC culture with coronavirus spike peptide pools or control peptides (ViraFEST assay). As regards this clonotype: What it binds is unknown.

The Oncomine TCR Beta short-read assay generated sequence data from the DNA of cultured CD4+ T cells. TCRdb analysed the PCR reads with MiXCR anew, one entry per CDR3 protein. The sample shows approximately 18,000 distinct CDR3 sequences, about 46% of them seen only once. The specimen comprised CD4+ T cells from blood, cultured in vitro, sampled after SARS-CoV-2 vaccination. The source of this sequence is a human donor who had recovered from COVID-19. This chain links TRBV7-2 with TRBJ2-3, with TRBD1 as a possible D gene (5 bases). CDR3 nucleotides: TGTGCCAGCAGCCCCAGAAGGGGCCCACGGGGCACAGATACGCAGTATTTT. Amino acids: CASSPRRGPRGTDTQYF. The full variable domain, its missing parts supplied by reference TRBV7-2 and TRBJ2-3, is GAGVSQSPSNKVTEKGKDVELRCDPISGHTALYWYRQSLGQGLEFLIYFQGNSAPDKSGLPSDRFSAERTGGSVSTLTIQRTQQEDSAVYLCASSPRRGPRGTDTQYFGPGTRLTVL.